This paragraph reports one TCR beta chain. This sample was taken from a study of blood T cell repertoires in COVID-19. About the research overall: There were acute and convalescent COVID-19 samples, and they came from the United States, Italy and Spain.

Libraries were prepared by immunoSEQ multiplex PCR; TCRdb keeps only in-frame clonotypes and omits some of them. The table lists 87,000 or so clones, over 75% of them singletons, with 4.5% to 6% in the top ten. Germline lookup yields CDR1 KGHSH and CDR2 LQKENI. Losses at the gene ends were 3 bases for V and 4 bases for J; bases not matched to a gene: 6. The CDR3 extends over 15 amino acids. The TCR originated in an elderly woman with acute or convalescent COVID-19. The specimen was peripheral blood. This chain connects TRBV18 to TRBJ2-4, with 7 bases matching TRBD2. The chain's CDR3 is CASSPPSGGKNIQYF. The CDR3 DNA follows: TGTGCCAGCTCACCTCCCTCCGGGGGGAAAAACATTCAGTACTTC.